Listed here is a single T cell receptor beta chain. What it binds is unknown. Germline V gene sequence: CDR1 KGHSH, CDR2 LQKENI. Trimming pared 0 bases from V and 6 bases from J, leaving 21 bases between. CDR3 length: 18 residues. Sequencing was performed with immunoSEQ multiplex PCR; in TCRdb, only in-frame clones are kept and a portion is missing. This sample carries roughly 50,000 clones, approximately 93% of them seen once, and the ten largest clones take 15% to 20%. This sample stems from a study of T cells in localized non-small cell lung cancer. Notes on the study in general: Sequencing involved a lone tumor region, leaving heterogeneity possible. T cell clonality was highest in uninvolved adjacent lung, above tumor. Across samples, adjacent lung featured a median roughly 61 of the top 100 tumor clones. A higher density of T cells in blood coincided with extended overall survival.

This TCR derives from a man aged 35 to 69 with stage I lung adenocarcinoma. The chain is built from TRBV18 and TRBJ2-1; D might be TRBD2 (6 bases). The source was peripheral blood, collected before any cancer treatment. Here the CDR3 DNA reads TGTGCCAGCTCACCACCGCTTACGGGCGGGACCTTCGGCAATGAGCAGTTCTTC. It translates to CASSPPLTGGTFGNEQFF.